The 29 T cell receptor beta chains in this list originate from one sample, sequenced in a study of T cell repertoires in cytomegalovirus infection. TCRdb redid the calling of the reads with MiXCR, one entry per CDR3 protein. The table includes 400,000 or so distinct CDR3 sequences, 15% to 20% detected once. Source material: PBMCs. These receptors were obtained from a human donor in good health (CMV status not recorded). Some clones in this sample may be carry-over from other donors' samples.

This clonotype was counted ten times or more. V gene TRBV7-9 combines with J gene TRBJ1-1, with 8 nucleotides matching TRBD1. The V segment lost 5 bases and the J segment 5 bases; nucleotides outside the gene matches: 7. The CDR3 consists of 14 residues. In germline, CDR1 is SEHNR, CDR2 FQNEAQ (reference sequence). CDR3 protein: CASSERTGRTEAFF. CDR3 in DNA: TGTGCCAGCAGCGAGAGGACAGGGCGGACTGAAGCTTTCTTT.

J is TRBJ1-2 and V is TRBV4-1; D unresolved. Germline CDR1 is MGHRA and CDR2 is YSYEKL. The ends were cut back, 1 base at V and 1 base at J, with 7 bases in the middle. CDR3 length: 14 amino acids. CDR3: CASSQVRDNYGYTF. For the CDR3, the DNA is TGCGCCAGCAGCCAAGTCAGAGATAACTATGGCTACACCTTC.

This clonotype has ten or more counts. The rearrangement links TRBV7-9 to TRBJ2-1; D might be TRBD2 (7 bases). From germline, CDR1 is SEHNR and CDR2 FQNEAQ (reference sequence). This CDR3 spans 16 amino acids. V was trimmed by 7 bases and J by 5 bases, leaving 21 bases between them. CDR3 protein: CASIPRGRGRDNEQFF. In DNA, the CDR3 is TGTGCCAGCATTCCGAGGGGGAGGGGAAGGGACAATGAGCAGTTCTTC.

V and J are TRBV4-3 and TRBJ2-5; maybe TRBD2 (6 bases). Trimming took 1 base from V and 0 from J, leaving 12 bases between them. This CDR3 has 16 residues. From germline, CDR1 is LGHNA and CDR2 YSLEER. For the CDR3, the DNA is TGCGCCAGCAGCCAAGGACTTCGGGGGTACCAAGAGACCCAGTACTTC. It is translated as CASSQGLRGYQETQYF.

As concerns this clonotype: The junction departs from the called germline gene at one end, perhaps through a read error. V usage is TRBV11-2 and J usage is TRBJ2-4; TRBD2 agrees at 14 bases. The CDR3 loop spans 17 amino acids. CDR1 and CDR2 from the germline V gene are SGHAT and FQNNGV. This CDR3 is CVSSFRLAGGPGNIQYF. The CDR3 coding sequence is TGTGTCAGCAGCTTCCGACTAGCGGGAGGGCCGGGGAACATTCAGTACTTC.

This clonotype was counted only a few times. The V call is TRBV28, the J call TRBJ1-5; possible D gene TRBD1, 6 bases. Deletions cut 7 bases from V and 7 bases from J, with 11 bases between. Germline V gene data show CDR1 as MDHEN and CDR2 as SYDVKM. The CDR3 contains 12 residues. As DNA, the CDR3 is TGTGCCAGCATAAAACAGGGACAGCCCCAGCATTTT. It is translated as CASIKQGQPQHF.

The rearrangement links TRBV11-1 to TRBJ1-2; D unclear. Trimming took 1 base from V and 8 from J, leaving 11 bases between them. Germline CDR1 and CDR2: SGHAT and FQDESV (reference sequence). The CDR3 contains 13 residues. CDR3 amino acids: CASSLVPQEGYTF. In DNA, the CDR3 is TGTGCCAGCAGCTTAGTGCCCCAGGAGGGCTACACCTTC. Combining the CDR3 with reference TRBV11-1 and TRBJ1-2 gives the whole variable domain EAEVAQSPRYKITEKSQAVAFWCDPISGHATLYWYRQILGQGPELLVQFQDESVVDDSQLPKDRFSAERLKGVDSTLKIQPAELGDSAMYLCASSLVPQEGYTFGSGTRLTVV.

This clonotype has a count of ten or more. The chain links TRBV27 to TRBJ2-7; D gene uncertain. This CDR3 region has 14 residues. In germline, CDR1 is MNHEY, CDR2 SMNVEV (reference sequence). V shed 5 bases and J shed 1 base, with 12 bases lying between them. Here the CDR3 DNA reads TGTGCCAGCAGTCGGTACCGACATTCCTACGAGCAGTACTTC. Protein sequence: CASSRYRHSYEQYF.

This clonotype was detected a few times. This chain uses TRBV27 with TRBJ2-1, with 8 bases aligning to TRBD1. The V and J ends lost 1 base and 5 bases, in that order; junction bases with no gene match: 4. CDR3 size: 15 residues. CDR1 is MNHEY and CDR2 is SMNVEV in the germline V gene (reference sequence). The CDR3 nucleotides are TGTGCCAGCAGTTTATTGGGACAGGCGAACAATGAGCAGTTCTTC. Translating gives CASSLLGQANNEQFF.

This clonotype has more than one count but fewer than ten. This chain connects TRBV20-1 to TRBJ2-1; D could derive from TRBD1 or TRBD2 (5 bases each). Germline CDR1 and CDR2: DFQATT and SNEGSKA (reference sequence). Trimming cost V 8 bases and J 2 bases, with 13 bases left between them. The CDR3 runs 13 residues. CDR3 bases: TGCAGTCCCCGGGACGGTCCCTACAATGAGCAGTTCTTC. The encoded protein is CSPRDGPYNEQFF.

The table lists this clonotype with many counts. This chain connects TRBV7-2 to TRBJ2-2; D uncertain. This CDR3 is built from 15 residues. The V end was cut by 0 bases, the J end by 6 bases, with 11 bases between. The V gene's germline CDR1 is SGHTA and CDR2 FQGNSA. The DNA of the CDR3 is TGTGCCAGCAGCTTAGCGAGCCTGCGTTCCGGGGAGCTGTTTTTT. It is translated as CASSLASLRSGELFF.

The rearrangement uses TRBV5-4 and TRBJ2-3; 7 bases map to TRBD2. The CDR3 covers 15 residues. CDR1 is SGHNT, CDR2 YYREEE, per germline (reference sequence). Trimming removed 3 bases from V and 0 bases from J; junction bases left unmatched: 4. CDR3 sequence: CASSSRGTSTDTQYF. In DNA form, the CDR3 reads TGTGCCAGCAGCTCGCGGGGGACTAGCACAGATACGCAGTATTTT.

This clonotype was detected once. This chain joins TRBV7-9 and TRBJ2-3; D unclear. Germline loops: CDR1 SEHNR, CDR2 FQNEAQ (reference sequence). The CDR3 contains 12 residues. With 5 bases removed from V and 4 bases from J, the gap between germline ends came to 7 bases. CDR3 protein: CASSRKSDTQYF. The CDR3, as DNA: TGTGCCAGCAGCCGAAAATCAGATACGCAGTATTTT.

This clonotype came up a few times. The CDR3 sequence: CASRLAGVDEQYF. As DNA, the CDR3 is TGTGCCAGCAGGCTAGCGGGAGTGGACGAGCAGTACTTC. The chain has TRBV12-3 or TRBV12-4 and TRBJ2-7; 10 bases map to TRBD2. V was clipped by 6 bases and J by 5 bases; unmatched bases: 4. The CDR3 contains 13 residues.

This clonotype turned up a few times. This chain connects TRBV20-1 to TRBJ2-5; 7 bases map to TRBD1. The germline CDR1 and CDR2 sequences are DFQATT and SNEGSKA (reference sequence). With 3 bases clipped from V and 5 bases from J, the junction kept 9 bases outside the gene matches. CDR3 size: 14 residues. The CDR3 loop reads CSASWDSHPETQYF. In DNA, the CDR3 is TGCAGTGCTAGTTGGGACAGCCACCCGGAGACCCAGTACTTC.

The table lists this clonotype with many counts. J is TRBJ2-3 and V is TRBV7-2, with TRBD2 matching over 9 bases. The CDR3 is made up of 16 amino acids. Germline V gene data show CDR1 as SGHTA and CDR2 as FQGNSA. V was clipped by 5 bases and J by 3 bases; unmatched bases: 9. The CDR3: CASSAPELAGTDTQYF. CDR3 DNA sequence: TGTGCCAGCAGCGCTCCTGAACTAGCGGGTACAGATACGCAGTATTTT.

This clonotype occurred many times. The chain carries TRBV12-3 or TRBV12-4 and TRBJ2-1; tentative D call: TRBD2 (6 bases). The CDR3 has 16 residues. V dropped 7 bases and J dropped 0 bases, with 16 bases sitting between them. In DNA, the CDR3 is TGTGCCAGCACTTACGGGGCGGGAAGCTCCTACAATGAGCAGTTCTTC. It encodes CASTYGAGSSYNEQFF.

The table lists this clonotype with a few counts. The chain is built from TRBV7-2 and TRBJ1-1; no clear D. The germline V gene encodes CDR1 SGHTA and CDR2 FQGNSA. The CDR3 has 16 amino acids. V was cut by 1 base and J by 1 base, with 13 bases left in between. CDR3 sequence reads: CASSLGGFRSNTEAFF. In nucleotides, the CDR3 is TGTGCCAGCAGCTTAGGAGGTTTTAGGTCGAACACTGAAGCTTTCTTT.

This clonotype was observed at least ten times. This chain links TRBV7-2 with TRBJ2-5; D is unclear. V shed 5 bases and J shed 1 base, with 11 bases lying between them. The germline V gene encodes CDR1 SGHTA and CDR2 FQGNSA. This CDR3 has 14 amino acids. In DNA form, the CDR3 reads TGTGCCAGCAGCCCGGTCGCTGGCCAAGAGACCCAGTACTTC. Translating it yields CASSPVAGQETQYF.

This clonotype appeared a few times. The rearrangement links TRBV18 to TRBJ2-5, with TRBD2 identical over 11 bases. Losses at the gene ends were 4 bases for V and 2 bases for J; bases not matched to a gene: 3. The CDR3 length is 15 residues. Germline-derived CDR1 and CDR2 are KGHSH and LQKENI. CDR3 sequence (DNA): TGTGCCAGCTCACAGGGACTAGCGGAGCAAGAGACCCAGTACTTC. Amino acids: CASSQGLAEQETQYF.

This clonotype was found many times. The chain links TRBV7-8 to TRBJ2-3; possibly TRBD2 for D (6 bases). Germline CDR1 is SGHVS and CDR2 is FQNEAQ. Between the trimmed V and J ends, which lost 5 bases and 3 bases, there was a span of 15 bases. The CDR3 consists of 15 residues. Here the CDR3 reads CASSTHPGLTDTQYF. The CDR3 bases are TGTGCCAGCAGCACTCACCCGGGACTTACAGATACGCAGTATTTT.

V is TRBV5-6 and J is TRBJ2-5, with a weak D call TRBD2 (7 bases). Germline CDR1 and CDR2: SGHDT and YYEEEE. This CDR3 has 16 residues. V was cut by 4 bases and J by 0 bases, with 16 bases left in between. The CDR3 DNA is TGTGCCAGCAGCCCCCTGGGGGGGGCCGACCAAGAGACCCAGTACTTC. Its protein product is CASSPLGGADQETQYF.

This clonotype was picked up many times. The chain links TRBV7-2 to TRBJ2-1; 7 nucleotides match TRBD2. The CDR3 runs 15 residues. V shed 5 bases, J shed 0 bases, and the junction held 4 bases outside the gene matches. Germline values: CDR1 SGHTA, CDR2 FQGNSA. As DNA, the CDR3 is TGTGCCAGCAGCCTAAGGACTAGCTCCTACAATGAGCAGTTCTTC. Amino acids: CASSLRTSSYNEQFF.

This clonotype has ten or more counts. The chain has TRBV28 and TRBJ1-2; D ambiguous. The CDR3 extends over 14 amino acids. The V and J ends lost 5 bases and 0 bases respectively, with 10 bases between them. Germline V gene data show CDR1 as MDHEN and CDR2 as SYDVKM. CDR3 coding DNA: TGTGCCAGCAGTCTTCTCGGAGCTAACTATGGCTACACCTTC. It translates to CASSLLGANYGYTF.

The rearrangement joins TRBV12-3 or TRBV12-4 to TRBJ2-5, with 8 nucleotides matching TRBD1. J lost 4 bases, V lost 6 bases, and 10 bases had no gene match. The CDR3 is 15 amino acids. DNA for the CDR3: TGTGCCAGCAGCCTTCCTCAGGGGGCTAGAGAGACCCAGTACTTC. This sequence encodes CASSLPQGARETQYF.

This clonotype was observed many times. J is TRBJ2-7 and V is TRBV7-2; D is unclear. Germline CDR1 reads SGHTA; CDR2 reads FQGNSA. Deletions cut 3 bases from V and 2 bases from J, with 14 bases between. This CDR3 has 15 amino acids. The CDR3 reads CASSLNEGRAYEQYF. The CDR3 coding sequence is TGTGCCAGCAGCTTGAACGAAGGCAGAGCCTACGAGCAGTACTTC.

This clonotype was counted ten times or more. V is TRBV20-1 and J is TRBJ1-1; TRBD1 matches 12 bases. The CDR3 spans 16 residues. The V segment lost 6 bases and the J segment 2 bases; nucleotides outside the gene matches: 10. The V gene's germline CDR1 is DFQATT and CDR2 SNEGSKA (reference sequence). CDR3 sequence (DNA): TGCAGTGCCAGACCGGCCGGGACAGGGGGCAACACTGAAGCTTTCTTT. It specifies CSARPAGTGGNTEAFF.

Here the CDR3 DNA reads TGCGCCAGCAGTCATGCAGGGCACGAGCAGTACTTC. Residues: CASSHAGHEQYF. This chain connects TRBV23-1 to TRBJ2-7, with D possibly being TRBD1 (5 bases). TRBV23-1 is given ORF status, its function remaining uncertain. V lost 3 bases and J 5 bases, leaving 8 bases between the germline ends. The CDR3 totals 12 residues.

The chain uses TRBV4-1 and TRBJ2-7, with D unresolved. CDR3 length equals 13 residues. CDR1 is MGHRA, CDR2 YSYEKL, per germline. Trimming cost V 1 base and J 4 bases, with 8 bases left between them. CDR3 region: CASSQVGMYEQYF. Here the CDR3 DNA reads TGCGCCAGCAGCCAAGTGGGGATGTACGAGCAGTACTTC.